Described below is a single T cell receptor beta chain sequence and its context. Its target is unknown. Compared with germline, one end of the junction differs, possibly owing to a read error. TCRdb itself ran the multiplex PCR reads through MiXCR, one entry per CDR3 protein. The table lists over 130,000 distinct CDR3 sequences, about 30% of them singletons. Samples came from axillary lymph nodes draining the breast cancer. This sample was included in a study of breast tumors, draining lymph nodes, adjacent tissues. Study-level findings and limits: Most tumor T cells seemingly derive from lymph node, then expand in tumor. That most tumor T cells come from lymph nodes remained unproven.

Germline V lookup: CDR1 MNHNY, CDR2 SVGAGI (reference sequence). This CDR3 has 14 amino acids. The chain uses TRBV6-6 and TRBJ1-5; D unclear. Sequencing used axillary lymph node tissue. The TCR sequence derives from a female donor with breast cancer. Some clones in this sample may be carry-over from other donors' samples. For the CDR3, the DNA is TGTGCCAGCAGTCACGGTGAGGGCAATCAGCCCCAGCAGTTT. Translation gives CASSHGEGNQPQQF.